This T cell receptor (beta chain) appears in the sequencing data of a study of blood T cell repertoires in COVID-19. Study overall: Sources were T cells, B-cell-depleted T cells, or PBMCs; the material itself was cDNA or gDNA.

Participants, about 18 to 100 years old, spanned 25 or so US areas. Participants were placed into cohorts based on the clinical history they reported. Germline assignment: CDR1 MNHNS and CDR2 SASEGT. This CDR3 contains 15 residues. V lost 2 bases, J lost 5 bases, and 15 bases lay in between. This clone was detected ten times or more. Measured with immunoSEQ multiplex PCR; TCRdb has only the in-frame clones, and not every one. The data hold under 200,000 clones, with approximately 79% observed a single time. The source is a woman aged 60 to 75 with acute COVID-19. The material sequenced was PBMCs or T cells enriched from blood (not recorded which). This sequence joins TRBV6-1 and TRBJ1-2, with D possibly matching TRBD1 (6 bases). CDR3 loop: CASSELEGGQYGYTF. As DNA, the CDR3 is TGTGCCAGCAGTGAACTTGAGGGGGGGCAATATGGCTACACCTTC.